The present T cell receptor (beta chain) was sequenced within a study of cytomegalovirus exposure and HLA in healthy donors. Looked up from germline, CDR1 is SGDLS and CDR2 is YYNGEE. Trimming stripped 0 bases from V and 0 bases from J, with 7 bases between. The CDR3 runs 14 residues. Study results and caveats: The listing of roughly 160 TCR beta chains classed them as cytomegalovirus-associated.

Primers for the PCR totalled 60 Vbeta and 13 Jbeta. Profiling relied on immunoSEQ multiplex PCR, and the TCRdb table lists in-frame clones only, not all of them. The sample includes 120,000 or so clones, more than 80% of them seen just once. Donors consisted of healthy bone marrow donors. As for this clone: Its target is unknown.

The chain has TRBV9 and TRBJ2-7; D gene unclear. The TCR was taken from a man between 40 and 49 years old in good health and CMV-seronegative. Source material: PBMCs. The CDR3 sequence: CASSVGDTSYEQYF. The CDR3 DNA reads TGTGCCAGCAGCGTAGGAGACACCTCCTACGAGCAGTACTTC.